This T cell receptor beta chain derives from a study of T cell responses to AZD1222 COVID-19 vaccine. Whole-study results and caveats: Reportedly, nearly half the spike-specific TCRs target unmutated variant regions.

CDR1 MNHEY and CDR2 SMNVEV come from the germline V gene (reference sequence). The CDR3 length is 14 residues. Trimming left V 6 bases short and J 4 bases short, with 15 bases between. In regard to this clone: The antigen remains undetermined.

Profiled with immunoSEQ multiplex PCR; TCRdb holds only in-frame clones, not every one. The table records approximately 120,000 clones, 80% to 95% of them present only once. The sequencing used peripheral blood, collected on day 0 of MenACWY control vaccination. The V call is TRBV27, the J call TRBJ1-1; D unclear. This TCR was sampled from an adult in good health. The CDR3 DNA reads TGTGCCAGCAGCCCCCTTGGTGGGGTCACTGAAGCTTTCTTT. It translates to CASSPLGGVTEAFF.